This T cell receptor beta chain is drawn from a study of Graves' ophthalmopathy and Graves' hyperthyroidism. About the research overall: The collection of peripheral blood took place at initial diagnosis, before any treatment.

From fresh peripheral blood, over 9 ml in volume, the PBMCs were obtained. This clonotype appeared many times. Its specificity is unknown. One junction end disagrees with the germline gene, perhaps due to a read error. Germline lookup yields CDR1 ENHRY and CDR2 SYGVKD. This CDR3 spans 16 amino acids. Amplified TCR beta CDR3 regions were obtained using RNA transcripts as template. Amplification began with first-round RT-PCR using HTBI primers, then second-round multiplex PCR was performed. TCRdb redid the calling of the multiplex PCR reads with MiXCR, one entry per CDR3 protein. The sample lists approximately 700,000 distinct CDR3 sequences, under 50% occurring once. Points from the study as a whole: Built on 13 signatures, a model told ophthalmopathy apart from stable hyperthyroidism with about 88% sensitivity and 75% to 82% specificity.

The chain joins TRBV10-3 to TRBJ1-4; no clear D gene. The clonotype comes from an adult man with Graves' ophthalmopathy. The specimen sequenced was peripheral blood. CDR3 sequence (DNA): TGTGCCAGCAGTGTGGCCGGGATCTCAACTAATGAAAAACTGTTTTTT. It is translated as CASSVAGISTNEKLFF.